Shown below are 16 T cell receptor beta chains from a single sample sequenced in a study of T-cell reconstitution after alpha-beta-depleted transplantation in children. A TCRbeta library incorporating unique molecular identifiers was prepared. MiXCR, run by TCRdb on the PCR reads, gives a single entry per CDR3 protein. The sample records 200,000 to 250,000 distinct CDR3 sequences, about 11% being singletons. The specimen comprised PBMCs from the stem cell graft donor, sampled from the stem cell graft. These receptors all stem from a human donor who donated a stem cell graft to a child with acute lymphoblastic leukemia.

This clonotype has ten or more counts. The rearrangement joins TRBV28 to TRBJ1-1; D not certain. CDR1 and CDR2 from the germline V gene are MDHEN and SYDVKM. The CDR3 spans 12 residues. Trimming removed 4 bases at V and 11 bases at J, with 14 bases between. In DNA, the CDR3 is TGTGCCAGCAGTTATACTGGACTGACCGCTTTCTTT. Residues: CASSYTGLTAFF.

This clonotype was seen ten or more times. The CDR3 loop is CASSWGVTYEQYF. The CDR3 nucleotides read TGTGCCAGCAGTTGGGGGGTTACCTACGAGCAGTACTTC. The chain links TRBV6-5 to TRBJ2-7, with D perhaps matching TRBD2 (6 bases). Germline-derived CDR1 and CDR2 are MNHEY and SVGAGI. Trimming removed 4 bases from V and 2 bases from J, with 9 bases in between. CDR3 length equals 13 residues.

This clonotype was picked up many times. The chain has TRBV6-1 and TRBJ2-7, with D possibly matching TRBD1 (6 bases). CDR1 and CDR2 from the germline V gene are MNHNS and SASEGT. V lost 5 bases to trimming and J lost 2 bases, with 16 bases between them. The CDR3 spans 15 residues. Written as DNA, the CDR3 is TGTGCCAGCAGTCCCCAGACAGGACTCCCCTACGAGCAGTACTTC. Translating gives CASSPQTGLPYEQYF.

At least ten counts were recorded for this clonotype. The chain links TRBV4-2 to TRBJ2-3, with 8 nucleotides matching TRBD1. With V trimmed by 1 base and J by 3 bases, 3 bases remained unmatched. The CDR3 totals 15 residues. Germline-derived CDR1 and CDR2 are LGHNA and YNFKEQ. CDR3 protein: CASSQADRETDTQYF. The DNA of the CDR3 is TGTGCCAGCAGCCAAGCGGACAGGGAAACAGATACGCAGTATTTT.

In this sample, this clonotype turned up many times. The chain recombines TRBV11-1 with TRBJ2-1, with D perhaps matching TRBD1 (6 bases). This CDR3 is built from 18 residues. CDR1 is SGHAT and CDR2 is FQDESV in the germline V gene (reference sequence). V shed 0 bases and J shed 3 bases, with 18 bases lying between them. CDR3 protein: CASSLARWVSGDYNEQFF. CDR3 in DNA: TGTGCCAGCAGCTTAGCGAGATGGGTGTCAGGGGACTACAATGAGCAGTTCTTC.

In regard to this clonotype: A much larger clone sits a single nucleotide away, making a read error possible. The rearrangement links TRBV29-1 to TRBJ2-1; 8 bases fit TRBD2. CDR1 is SQVTM, CDR2 ANQGSEA, per germline. V dropped 6 bases and J dropped 9; count of bases not matched to a gene: 16. The CDR3 is 15 residues long. CDR3 nucleotide sequence: TGCAGCGTGGAGGAGGGATTAGCGGGGCCCGGTGAGCAGTTCTTC. This encodes CSVEEGLAGPGEQFF.

This clonotype was detected ten times or more. The chain combines TRBV28 with TRBJ2-1, with 12 positions matching TRBD2. CDR3 size: 17 residues. V dropped 4 bases and J dropped 0; count of bases not matched to a gene: 4. Germline V gene lookup returns CDR1 MDHEN and CDR2 SYDVKM. DNA of the CDR3: TGTGCCAGCAGTTCCACTAGCGGGGGGAGCTCCTACAATGAGCAGTTCTTC. Residues: CASSSTSGGSSYNEQFF.

This clonotype was recorded a few times. The CDR3 DNA is TGTGCCAGCAGCCCGGTTGGGTCCTACAATGAGCAGTTCTTC. Protein sequence: CASSPVGSYNEQFF. The chain links TRBV7-9 to TRBJ2-1; D is unresolved. This CDR3 spans 14 amino acids. The germline V gene has CDR1 SEHNR and CDR2 FQNEAQ (reference sequence). V was cut by 5 bases and J by 1 base, with 9 bases left in between.

Many counts were recorded for this clonotype. CDR3 nucleotides: TGTGCCAGCTCATCTTCCGGGACCAATTCTGTAGCCAAAAACATTCAGTACTTC. Its translation is CASSSSGTNSVAKNIQYF. The genes are TRBV18 and TRBJ2-4; D possibly uses TRBD1 or TRBD2 (5 bases each). Deletions cut 5 bases from V and 0 bases from J, with 20 bases between. The CDR3 has 18 amino acids. Germline values: CDR1 KGHSH, CDR2 LQKENI.

This clonotype occurred many times. The V gene is TRBV5-1, the J gene TRBJ2-7; 7 positions agree with TRBD1. CDR3 length: 15 amino acids. Per germline, CDR1 SGHRS and CDR2 YFSETQ. V shed 3 bases, J shed 2 bases, and the junction held 8 bases outside the gene matches. CDR3 nucleotide sequence: TGCGCCAGCAGCTCAAGACAGGGAACAGCCTACGAGCAGTACTTC. Protein product: CASSSRQGTAYEQYF.

This clonotype was observed many times. This rearrangement joins TRBV4-1 to TRBJ2-7; possibly TRBD1 for D (6 bases). V was trimmed by 1 base and J by 5 bases, leaving 12 bases between them. Germline V gives CDR1 MGHRA, CDR2 YSYEKL. This CDR3 is 14 amino acids long. The chain's CDR3 is CASSQVQGNDEQYF. In nucleotides, the CDR3 is TGCGCCAGCAGCCAAGTCCAGGGGAACGACGAGCAGTACTTC.

In its sample, this clonotype was seen many times. V and J are TRBV5-6 and TRBJ1-6; D is uncertain. The CDR3 runs to 14 residues. V lost 1 base to trimming and J lost 7 bases, with 9 bases between them. Germline assignment: CDR1 SGHDT and CDR2 YYEEEE. Here the CDR3 reads CASSLFTPNSPLHF. The CDR3 coding sequence is TGTGCCAGCAGCTTGTTTACGCCAAATTCACCCCTCCACTTT. Combining the CDR3 with reference TRBV5-6 and TRBJ1-6 gives the whole variable domain DAGVTQSPTHLIKTRGQQVTLRCSPKSGHDTVSWYQQALGQGPQFIFQYYEEEERQRGNFPDRFSGHQFPNYSSELNVNALLLGDSALYLCASSLFTPNSPLHFGNGTRLTVT.

This clonotype showed up just a few times. V and J are TRBV7-2 and TRBJ2-3; D not certain. Germline assignment: CDR1 SGHTA and CDR2 FQGNSA. V gave up 10 bases and J gave up 2 bases, with 10 bases separating them. The CDR3 spans 12 residues. CDR3 sequence reads: CATAVDTDTQYF. The DNA for the CDR3 is TGTGCCACCGCGGTAGACACAGATACGCAGTATTTT.

This clonotype was counted at least ten times. The gene calls are TRBV28 and TRBJ2-5; D remains ambiguous. Trimming took 3 bases from V and 2 from J, leaving 13 bases between them. Germline-derived CDR1 and CDR2 are MDHEN and SYDVKM. This CDR3 spans 15 amino acids. Here the CDR3 reads CASSLVAYSQETQYF. The CDR3 coding sequence is TGTGCCAGCAGTTTGGTAGCCTATTCTCAAGAGACCCAGTACTTC.

This clonotype was recorded at least ten times. The chain has TRBV9 and TRBJ2-1; D may be TRBD2 (5 bases). Trimming shortened V by 4 bases and J by 4 bases, and 15 bases separated the two germline ends. The CDR3 consists of 15 residues. Germline values: CDR1 SGDLS, CDR2 YYNGEE. As DNA, the CDR3 is TGTGCCAGCAGCCCTTTAAGCGGCGCTTACAATGAGCAGTTCTTC. It translates to CASSPLSGAYNEQFF.

This clonotype was counted many times. The chain carries TRBV24-1 and TRBJ2-3; 10 nucleotides agree with TRBD1. Germline CDR1 and CDR2: KGHDR and SFDVKD. V lost 4 bases and J lost 4; bases outside the gene matches: 10. This CDR3 has 17 amino acids. The CDR3 is CATSDQPGQGSADTQYF. For the CDR3, the DNA is TGTGCCACCAGTGACCAACCGGGACAGGGGTCCGCAGATACGCAGTATTTT.